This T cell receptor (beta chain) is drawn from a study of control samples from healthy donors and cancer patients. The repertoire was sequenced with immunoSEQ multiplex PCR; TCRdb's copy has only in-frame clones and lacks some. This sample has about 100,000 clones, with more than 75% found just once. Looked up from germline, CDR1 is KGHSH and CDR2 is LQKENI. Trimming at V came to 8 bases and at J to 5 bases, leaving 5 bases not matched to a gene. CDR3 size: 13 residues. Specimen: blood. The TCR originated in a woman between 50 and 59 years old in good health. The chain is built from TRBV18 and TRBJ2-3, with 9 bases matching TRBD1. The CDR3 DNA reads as TGTGCCAGCCACAGGGGGCAGGTAGATACGCAGTATTTT. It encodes CASHRGQVDTQYF.